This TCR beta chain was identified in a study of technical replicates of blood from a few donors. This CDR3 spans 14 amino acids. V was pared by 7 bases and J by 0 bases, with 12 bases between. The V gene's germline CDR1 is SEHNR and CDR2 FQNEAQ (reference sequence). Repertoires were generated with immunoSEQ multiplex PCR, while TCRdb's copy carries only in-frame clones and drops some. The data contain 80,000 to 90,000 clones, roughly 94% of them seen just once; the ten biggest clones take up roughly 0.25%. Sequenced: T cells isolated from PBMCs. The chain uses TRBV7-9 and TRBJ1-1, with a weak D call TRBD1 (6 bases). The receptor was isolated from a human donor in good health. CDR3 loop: CASTWGHLNTEAFF. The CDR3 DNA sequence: TGTGCCAGCACTTGGGGACATCTGAACACTGAAGCTTTCTTT.